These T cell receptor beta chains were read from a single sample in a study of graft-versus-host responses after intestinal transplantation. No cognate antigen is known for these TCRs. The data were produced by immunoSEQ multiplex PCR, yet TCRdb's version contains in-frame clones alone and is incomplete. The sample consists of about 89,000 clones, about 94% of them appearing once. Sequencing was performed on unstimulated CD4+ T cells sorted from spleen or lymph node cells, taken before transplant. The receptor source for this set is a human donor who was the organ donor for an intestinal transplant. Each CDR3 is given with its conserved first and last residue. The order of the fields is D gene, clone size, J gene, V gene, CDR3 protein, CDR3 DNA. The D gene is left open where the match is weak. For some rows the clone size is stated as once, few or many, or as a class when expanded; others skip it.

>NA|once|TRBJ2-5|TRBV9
CASSTGADWEETQYF
TGTGCCAGCAGCACCGGGGCTGATTGGGAAGAGACCCAGTACTTC
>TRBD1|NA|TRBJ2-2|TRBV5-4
CASSLDRGSGELFF
TGTGCCAGCAGCTTGGACAGGGGGTCCGGGGAGCTGTTTTTT
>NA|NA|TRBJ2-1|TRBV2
CASRMGGIYNEQFF
TGTGCCAGCAGAATGGGGGGAATCTACAATGAGCAGTTCTTC
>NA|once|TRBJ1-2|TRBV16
CASSQFFKSERVSYGYTF
TGTGCCAGCAGCCAATTCTTTAAGTCGGAGCGGGTTTCCTATGGCTACACCTTC
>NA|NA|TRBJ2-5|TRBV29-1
CSVEYPSGAETQYF
TGCAGCGTTGAATATCCCTCCGGGGCAGAGACCCAGTACTTC
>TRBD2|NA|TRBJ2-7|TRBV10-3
CAISGTSGAYEQYF
TGTGCCATCAGTGGGACTAGCGGGGCGTACGAGCAGTACTTC
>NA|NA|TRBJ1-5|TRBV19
CASRPVITWDQPQHF
TGTGCCAGTAGGCCAGTAATAACTTGGGATCAGCCCCAGCATTTT
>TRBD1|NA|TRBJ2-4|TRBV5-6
CASSLKGARSNIQYF
TGTGCCAGCAGCTTGAAGGGGGCGCGGTCGAACATTCAGTACTTC
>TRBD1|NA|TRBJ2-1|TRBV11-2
CASSSTGQNEQFF
TGTGCCAGCAGCTCGACAGGGCAGAATGAGCAGTTCTTC
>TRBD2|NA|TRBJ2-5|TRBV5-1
CASSSPGGEETQYF
TGCGCCAGCAGCTCACCCGGGGGGGAGGAGACCCAGTACTTC
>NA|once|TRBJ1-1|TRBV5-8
CASSFNTEAFF
TGTGCCAGCAGCTTTAACACTGAAGCTTTCTTT
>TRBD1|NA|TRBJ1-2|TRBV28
CASSFRQGAVYGYTF
TGTGCCAGCAGTTTCAGGCAGGGGGCGGTCTATGGCTACACCTTC
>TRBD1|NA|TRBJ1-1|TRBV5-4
CASSSGTGGLTEAFF
TGTGCCAGCAGCTCCGGGACAGGGGGCCTCACTGAAGCTTTCTTT
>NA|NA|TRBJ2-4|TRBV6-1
CASSEIDYGRGLPTLEAKNIQYF
TGTGCCAGCAGTGAAATCGATTATGGGCGCGGCCTCCCCACATTGGAAGCCAAAAACATTCAGTACTTC
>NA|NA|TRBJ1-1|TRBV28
CASSLTRSEAFF
TGTGCCAGCAGCCTGACGAGGTCTGAAGCTTTCTTT
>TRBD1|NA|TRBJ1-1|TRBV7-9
CASSLARNPGQGGTEAFF
TGTGCCAGCAGCTTAGCTCGAAACCCGGGACAGGGAGGCACTGAAGCTTTCTTT
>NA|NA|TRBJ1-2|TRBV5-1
CASSLSEGNYGYTF
TGCGCCAGCAGCTTATCGGAGGGCAACTATGGCTACACCTTC
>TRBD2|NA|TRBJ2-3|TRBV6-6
CASRRKAGAFTDTQYF
TGTGCCAGCAGACGAAAAGCGGGGGCCTTCACAGATACGCAGTATTTT
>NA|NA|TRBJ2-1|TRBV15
CATSSQESSYNEQFF
TGTGCCACCAGCAGTCAGGAGAGCTCCTACAATGAGCAGTTCTTC
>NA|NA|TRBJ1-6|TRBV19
CASSTGPGGSYNSPLHF
TGTGCCAGTAGTACGGGGCCCGGTGGCTCCTATAATTCACCCCTCCACTTT
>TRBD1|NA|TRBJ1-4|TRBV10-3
CAISKNPGQGGEKLFF
TGTGCCATCAGTAAAAATCCGGGACAGGGTGGAGAAAAACTGTTTTTT
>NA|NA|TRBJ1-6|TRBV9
CASSPGVQLYNSPLHF
TGTGCCAGCAGCCCTGGGGTACAGTTATATAATTCACCCCTCCACTTT
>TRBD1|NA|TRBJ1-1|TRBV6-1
CASRKQGLITEAFF
TGTGCCAGCAGAAAACAGGGGCTGATCACTGAAGCTTTCTTT
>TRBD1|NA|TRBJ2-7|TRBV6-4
CASSSGTGYGQYF
TGTGCCAGCAGTTCCGGGACAGGGTACGGGCAGTACTTC
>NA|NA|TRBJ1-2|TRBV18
CASSPPGTDTYGYTF
TGTGCCAGCTCACCACCCGGGACGGATACTTATGGCTACACCTTC
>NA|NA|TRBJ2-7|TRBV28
CASRKPQGWGSYEQYF
TGTGCCAGCAGAAAACCCCAGGGGTGGGGCTCCTACGAGCAGTACTTC
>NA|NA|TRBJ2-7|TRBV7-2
CASSLDSDRGSYEQYF
TGTGCCAGCAGCTTAGATTCGGACAGAGGATCCTACGAGCAGTACTTC
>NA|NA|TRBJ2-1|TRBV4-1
CASSQTGYNEQFF
TGCGCCAGCAGCCAGACAGGCTACAATGAGCAGTTCTTC
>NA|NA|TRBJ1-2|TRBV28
CASTQWDGRNYGYTF
TGTGCCAGCACCCAGTGGGACGGCAGAAACTATGGCTACACCTTC
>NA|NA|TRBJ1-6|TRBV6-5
CASSWTVSSYNSPLHF
TGTGCCAGCAGTTGGACTGTTAGCTCCTATAATTCACCCCTCCACTTT
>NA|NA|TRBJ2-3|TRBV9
CASSVEAGHSTDTQYF
TGTGCCAGCAGCGTGGAGGCCGGTCATAGCACAGATACGCAGTATTTT
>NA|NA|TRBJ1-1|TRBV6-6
CASSWGGTEAFF
TGTGCCAGCAGTTGGGGGGGAACTGAAGCTTTCTTT
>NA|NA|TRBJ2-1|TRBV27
CASSLMQARYNEQFF
TGTGCCAGCAGTTTAATGCAGGCCCGCTACAATGAGCAGTTCTTC
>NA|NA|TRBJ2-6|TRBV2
CASKVGAEGANVLTF
TGTGCCAGCAAGGTGGGGGCGGAAGGGGCCAACGTCCTGACTTTC
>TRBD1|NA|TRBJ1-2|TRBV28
CASSLGTGGGYTF
TGTGCCAGCAGTTTAGGGACAGGGGGCGGCTACACCTTC
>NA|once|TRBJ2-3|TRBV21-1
CASRTGIAADTQYF
TGTGCCAGCAGGACAGGGATAGCGGCAGATACGCAGTATTTT